The clone carrying this T cell receptor beta chain has more than one count but fewer than ten. Using immunoSEQ multiplex PCR, the repertoire was profiled, and TCRdb retains in-frame clones only, with some absent. The sample yields about 2,400 clones, roughly four fifths seen once. The sample comes from a study of immune evolution from preneoplasia to lung adenocarcinoma. CDR3 size: 16 residues. V trimming: 3 bases; J trimming: 4 bases; junction bases outside the gene matches: 7. The germline gives CDR1 SGHRS, CDR2 YFSETQ. What was sequenced was FFPE lung adenocarcinoma in situ tissue. This clonotype originated in a person between 65 and 80 years old with lung adenocarcinoma. J is TRBJ2-1 and V is TRBV5-1, with 10 nucleotides matching TRBD2. This chain's CDR3 is CASSSSLAGDYNEQFF. The CDR3 DNA follows: TGCGCCAGCAGCTCCTCCCTAGCGGGAGATTACAATGAGCAGTTCTTC.